This TCR beta chain was retrieved from a study of siplizumab effects on memory and regulatory T cells. The study, taken as a whole, reports: Proliferating siplizumab-cultured Tregs lacked confirmed suppressive function.

Trimming removed 0 bases from V and 4 bases from J; junction bases left unmatched: 13. There are 19 residues in the CDR3. From germline, CDR1 is KGHSH and CDR2 LQKENI. On this clone itself: Antigen unknown.

The assay was immunoSEQ multiplex PCR, and TCRdb's table has in-frame clones only and misses some. The sample consists of about 120,000 clones, roughly 93% of them appearing once. The TCR was taken from a human donor in good health. Sequenced input: non-Treg CD4+ T cells sorted from blood. The chain recombines TRBV18 with TRBJ2-1, with TRBD1 matching over 9 bases. In DNA form, the CDR3 reads TGTGCCAGCTCACCACCGGGACAGGGATTAAAGATAGGTTACAATGAGCAGTTCTTC. It translates to CASSPPGQGLKIGYNEQFF.